The present T cell receptor (beta chain) was sequenced within a study of monozygotic twins with inflammatory bowel disease. Broader study findings: Relative to healthy twins, IBD patients had fewer clonotypes in common with others, a gap that was especially apparent with disease activity.

For every TCR library, roughly 3.5 ug of total RNA was used. One entry per CDR3 protein, without DNA, is what TCRdb gives after re-calling the 5' RACE reads. There are some 190,000 distinct CDR3 sequences in the sample, with under 8.5% held by the top ten. A note on this clonotype: Its antigen is not known.

The specimen sequenced was blood. The receptor was derived from a human donor with ulcerative colitis or Crohn's disease, or a healthy co-twin of an affected twin (not recorded which).

CDR3: CASGEGGQGTGNTIYF. The J gene is TRBJ1-3, the V gene TRBV7-8; TCRdb picks TRBD1, but there is no DNA to check that call. The CDR3 loop spans 16 amino acids. CDR1 and CDR2 from the germline V gene are SGHVS and FQNEAQ.